This is a list of T cell receptor beta chains from one sample in a study of blood T cells in healthy people across ages. TCRdb used MiXCR to reprocess the 5' RACE reads, holding one entry per CDR3 protein. Of 800,000 to 950,000 distinct CDR3 sequences detected, about 44% appear once; the ten largest clones hold over 10%. The specimen sequenced was blood. Receptor source: a man aged 30 to 45 in good health. Each CDR3 is given with its conserved first and last residue. Clone size, where shown, is once, few, many, or a class for clones that have expanded.

abundance	v_gene	j_gene	CDR3aa
many	TRBV27	TRBJ2-1	CASSGTDSSYNEQFF
many	TRBV7-2	TRBJ1-6	CASSQYNSPLHF
NA	TRBV24-1	TRBJ1-2	CATSDSYRSGYTF
few	TRBV5-1	TRBJ2-3	CASSLGLTGTDTQYF
NA	TRBV20-1	TRBJ2-1	CSARQGHNNEQFF
NA	TRBV12-3/TRBV12-4	TRBJ2-1	CASSHSGGASLEQFF
NA	TRBV9	TRBJ1-1	CASSVNIENTEAFF
NA	TRBV24-1	TRBJ2-1	CATSEGQGVFDEQFF
NA	TRBV25-1	TRBJ2-5	CASSAGTGLSVGYF
once	TRBV6-2/TRBV6-3	NA	CASSSSLTGWENIQYF
NA	TRBV9	TRBJ1-1	CASSVATRQGRATEAFF
NA	TRBV7-2	TRBJ1-1	CASRKGGASAFF
NA	TRBV5-1	TRBJ2-3	CASSPRRDRGIDTQYF
few	TRBV4-3	TRBJ2-5	CASSRGVGETQYF
NA	TRBV6-5	TRBJ2-6	CASSATGLGANVLTF
once	TRBV7-9	TRBJ1-2	CASSYGQGYDGYTF
NA	TRBV29-1	TRBJ1-1	CSVARTPNTEAFF
few	TRBV12-3/TRBV12-4	TRBJ2-1	CASFGEQFF
few	TRBV7-3	TRBJ2-1	CASSLSAAYNEQFF
once	TRBV2	TRBJ2-5	CASSALLIGGASFGEQYF
NA	TRBV6-1	TRBJ1-1	CASSATGQGWPEAFF
few	TRBV6-1	TRBJ2-7	CASTQVGQANRRYEQYF
NA	TRBV20-1	TRBJ2-3	CSARGEGSTDTQYF
few	TRBV11-1	TRBJ2-7	CASTPVGNYEQYF
many	TRBV29-1	TRBJ2-7	CSVGAGYEQYF
few	TRBV28	TRBJ1-5	CASRSEYSSNQPQHF
NA	TRBV7-9	TRBJ2-1	CALPPSGGNLYNEQFF
NA	TRBV27	TRBJ2-7	CASSLTGQGASVEQYF
NA	TRBV4-2	TRBJ1-2	CASSQEGVRGVDGYTF
few	TRBV9	TRBJ2-3	CASSRSSTQVSDTQYF
NA	TRBV20-1	TRBJ2-1	CSAPAWLYNEQFF
NA	TRBV4-1	TRBJ2-3	CASSQVAGVMNTQYF
many	TRBV20-1	TRBJ2-1	CSARDNEQFF
NA	TRBV2	TRBJ2-5	CASSETTQYF
few	TRBV27	TRBJ2-3	CASSFTGTGMENTQYF
NA	TRBV7-9	TRBJ1-2	CASSVTGVIYGYTF
few	TRBV2	TRBJ2-5	CASYRGSQETQYF
NA	TRBV6-6	TRBJ2-6	CASSPPGDGANVLTF
NA	TRBV5-1	TRBJ1-1	CASSLWGEGTEAFF
NA	TRBV6-5	TRBJ2-3	CASSYHAVTDTQYF
few	TRBV11-1	TRBJ2-7	CASRKRGETYEQYF
NA	TRBV20-1	TRBJ2-1	CSARLGSSSYNEQFF
NA	TRBV9	TRBJ1-6	CASSGGGSVNSPLHF
few	TRBV7-9	TRBJ2-5	CASSPRDREETQYF
few	TRBV12-3/TRBV12-4	TRBJ2-1	CASSLALASGEQFF
once	TRBV6-2/TRBV6-3	TRBJ2-3	CASSYSRDTRYF
few	TRBV20-1	TRBJ2-7	CSAGGGLGLYEQYF
NA	TRBV18	TRBJ2-3	CASSPQGLETDTQYF
NA	TRBV7-6	TRBJ2-1	CASSLPSGNSYNEQFF
NA	TRBV6-1	TRBJ1-2	CASSAGTGSKGYTF
few	TRBV7-6	TRBJ2-1	CASSLSGQGMINEQFF
NA	TRBV14	TRBJ1-5	CASSQIQEGSNQPQHF
once	TRBV6-5	NA	CASSPGDRVSHEQYF
NA	TRBV5-5	TRBJ1-2	CASSPGGRESGYTF
NA	TRBV20-1	TRBJ2-7	CSAVPASYEQYF
NA	TRBV20-1	NA	CSAGLNTLEQYF
once	TRBV9	TRBJ2-7	CASSQVGGSYNEQYF
NA	TRBV3-1	TRBJ1-1	CASSRLSGDTEAFF
NA	TRBV18	TRBJ2-3	CASSTTPIDTQYF